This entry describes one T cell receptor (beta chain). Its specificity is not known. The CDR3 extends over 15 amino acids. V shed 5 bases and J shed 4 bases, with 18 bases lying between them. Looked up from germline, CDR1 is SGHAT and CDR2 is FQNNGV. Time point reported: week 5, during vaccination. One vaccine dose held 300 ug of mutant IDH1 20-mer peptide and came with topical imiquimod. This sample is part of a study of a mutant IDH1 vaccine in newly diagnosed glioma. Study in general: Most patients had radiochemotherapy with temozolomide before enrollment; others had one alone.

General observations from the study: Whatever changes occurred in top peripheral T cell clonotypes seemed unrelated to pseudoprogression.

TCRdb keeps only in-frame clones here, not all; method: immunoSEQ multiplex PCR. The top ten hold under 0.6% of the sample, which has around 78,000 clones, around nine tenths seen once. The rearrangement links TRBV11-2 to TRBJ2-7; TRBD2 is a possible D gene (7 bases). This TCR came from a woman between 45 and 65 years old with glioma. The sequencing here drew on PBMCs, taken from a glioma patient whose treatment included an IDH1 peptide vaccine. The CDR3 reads CASSLEGGDGYEQYF. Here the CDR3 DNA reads TGTGCCAGCAGCCTCGAGGGGGGGGACGGATACGAGCAGTACTTC.